A single T cell receptor beta chain is shown here with its context. This sample was taken from a study of technical replicates of blood from a handful of donors. Unmatched junction bases numbered 15, after V lost 5 bases and J lost 0 bases. This CDR3 region has 18 residues. Per germline, CDR1 SEHNR and CDR2 FQNEAQ (reference sequence). The repertoire was sequenced with immunoSEQ multiplex PCR; TCRdb's copy has only in-frame clones and lacks some. This table holds roughly 80,000 clones, approximately 93% found once. This chain connects TRBV7-9 to TRBJ1-2, with 7 bases lining up with TRBD1. The TCR was taken from a human donor in good health. Sequences were obtained from T cells isolated from PBMCs. CDR3 amino acids: CASSLRGGTATANYGYTF. The CDR3, as DNA: TGTGCCAGCAGCCTCCGGGGCGGGACAGCGACCGCTAACTATGGCTACACCTTC.